These 21 T cell receptor beta chains were all obtained from the same sample, sequenced in a study of blood T cell repertoires in COVID-19 (dated by TCRdb to 2018 to 2020). Receptor libraries were prepared by the immunoSEQ multiplex PCR assay. TCRdb retrieved this table from immuneACCESS and kept in-frame rearrangements only. Not all clones are present; in checked studies, unresolved V genes account for under half, and no reason is known for the remainder. For this sample there are fewer than 350,000 clones; 89% appear just once. About 1.7% of the sample is held by the ten biggest clonotypes. Sequencing input: PBMCs or T cells enriched from blood (not recorded which). These receptors were collected from a woman aged 40 to 50 who had recovered from COVID-19.

This chain links TRBV5-8 with TRBJ2-1, with TRBD2 matching over 9 bases. This CDR3 has 17 residues. Germline lookup yields CDR1 SGHTS and CDR2 YDEGEE. V was clipped by 0 bases and J by 4 bases; unmatched bases: 8. CDR3 in amino acids: CASSLDSAGGSYNEQFF. The CDR3 coding sequence is TGTGCCAGCAGCTTGGATTCGGCGGGGGGGAGTTACAATGAGCAGTTCTTC.

The chain links TRBV19 to TRBJ2-7; 7 positions match TRBD2. The CDR3 runs 13 residues. Trimming cost V 3 bases and J 7 bases; bases outside gene matches: 6. Germline-derived CDR1 and CDR2 are LNHDA and SQIVND (reference sequence). The CDR3 spells CASSIGLVGEQYF. The CDR3 coding sequence is TGTGCCAGTAGTATCGGACTAGTCGGTGAGCAGTACTTC.

The V and J genes are TRBV5-5 and TRBJ2-5; D is uncertain. The germline V gene encodes CDR1 SGHKS and CDR2 YYEKEE (reference sequence). The CDR3 is made up of 15 amino acids. The V and J ends lost 2 bases and 0 bases respectively, with 11 bases between them. The CDR3 loop is CASSFNPDNQETQYF. The CDR3 region has the DNA TGTGCCAGCAGCTTTAATCCAGACAACCAAGAGACCCAGTACTTC.

The chain recombines TRBV11-2 with TRBJ2-2, with D possibly being TRBD1 (6 bases). Deletions cut 1 base from V and 7 bases from J, with 16 bases between. CDR1 and CDR2 (germline): SGHAT, FQNNGV. The CDR3 runs to 16 residues. The CDR3 here is CASSLAGRGFIGELFF. The CDR3, as DNA: TGTGCCAGCAGCTTAGCGGGCAGGGGATTTATCGGGGAGCTGTTTTTT. Complete variable domain (other parts from reference TRBV11-2 and TRBJ2-2): EAGVAQSPRYKIIEKRQSVAFWCNPISGHATLYWYQQILGQGPKLLIQFQNNGVVDDSQLPKDRFSAERLKGVDSTLKIQPAKLEDSAVYLCASSLAGRGFIGELFFGEGSRLTVL.

The chain couples TRBV9 to TRBJ2-1; D is possibly TRBD2 (5 bases). The CDR3 has 15 amino acids. Germline lookup yields CDR1 SGDLS and CDR2 YYNGEE. Trimming took off 4 bases at V and 5 bases at J, with 16 bases between the two ends. The CDR3 DNA reads as TGTGCCAGCAGCCTAAGCGGTCAGCGTGACAATGAGCAGTTCTTC. The encoded protein is CASSLSGQRDNEQFF. The full variable domain, in which reference TRBV9 and TRBJ2-1 provide the parts outside the CDR3, is DSGVTQTPKHLITATGQRVTLRCSPRSGDLSVYWYQQSLDQGLQFLIQYYNGEERAKGNILERFSAQQFPDLHSELNLSSLELGDSALYFCASSLSGQRDNEQFFGPGTRLTVL.

The chain employs TRBV4-3 and TRBJ1-2; D gene uncertain. The CDR3 is made up of 17 amino acids. V gave up 0 bases and J gave up 0 bases, with 14 bases separating them. Germline assignment: CDR1 LGHNA and CDR2 YSLEER. Here the CDR3 DNA reads TGCGCCAGCAGCCAAGATTTGGGTGAGGTGGCTAACTATGGCTACACCTTC. Protein: CASSQDLGEVANYGYTF.

The chain carries TRBV5-4 and TRBJ2-7, with 11 bases matching TRBD2. Germline-derived CDR1 and CDR2 are SGHNT and YYREEE (reference sequence). The CDR3 runs to 16 residues. The V segment lost 0 bases and the J segment 2 bases; nucleotides outside the gene matches: 4. Written as DNA, the CDR3 is TGTGCCAGCAGCTTGGGTATAGCGGGAGGGGCCTACGAGCAGTACTTC. The encoded protein is CASSLGIAGGAYEQYF.

The chain recombines TRBV24-1 with TRBJ1-5; D might be TRBD1 (5 bases). CDR3 size: 18 residues. Germline V gives CDR1 KGHDR, CDR2 SFDVKD. Trimming cost V 0 bases and J 0 bases, with 14 bases left between them. The CDR3 here is CATSDLSSSGPSNQPQHF. The CDR3 DNA reads TGTGCCACCAGTGATTTGTCTTCATCAGGGCCTAGCAATCAGCCCCAGCATTTT.

The chain is built from TRBV5-5 and TRBJ2-1, with TRBD2 matching over 12 bases. Per germline, CDR1 SGHKS and CDR2 YYEKEE (reference sequence). With 0 bases clipped from V and 5 bases from J, the junction kept 9 bases outside the gene matches. CDR3 size: 18 residues. CDR3 loop: CASSLGLAGALPHNEQFF. DNA of the CDR3: TGTGCCAGCAGCTTGGGACTAGCGGGGGCCCTCCCTCACAATGAGCAGTTCTTC.

The CDR3 is CASNRKWAGAYNEQFF. The CDR3 nucleotides read TGTGCCAGCAACCGGAAGTGGGCAGGGGCCTACAATGAGCAGTTCTTC. The V call is TRBV2, the J call TRBJ2-1; possible D gene TRBD1, 6 bases. The CDR3 is 16 amino acids. CDR1 and CDR2 from the germline V gene are SNHLY and FYNNEI. V was pared by 7 bases and J by 2 bases, with 18 bases between.

This rearrangement joins TRBV3-1 (or the pseudogene TRBV3-2) to TRBJ1-2; no reliable D call. The germline V gene encodes CDR1 LGHDT and CDR2 YNNKEL (reference sequence). The CDR3 sequence is 14 residues long. V lost 4 bases to trimming and J lost 8 bases, with 17 bases between them. CDR3 sequence reads: CASSPGLTRGGYTF. In nucleotides, the CDR3 is TGTGCCAGCAGCCCAGGCCTGACACGAGGGGGCTACACCTTC.

This CDR3 reads CASSGTAQETQYF. DNA for the CDR3: TGTGCCAGCAGTGGGACAGCCCAAGAGACCCAGTACTTC. The chain carries TRBV12-3 or TRBV12-4 and TRBJ2-5; TRBD1 aligns across 7 bases. The CDR3 consists of 13 residues. V was clipped by 5 bases and J by 1 base; unmatched bases: 1.

J is TRBJ2-2 and V is TRBV6-1, with TRBD2 matching 12 bases. The length of the CDR3 is 17 residues. CDR1 MNHNS and CDR2 SASEGT come from the germline V gene. Unmatched junction bases numbered 10, after V lost 6 bases and J lost 5 bases. In nucleotides, the CDR3 is TGTGCCAGCAGAGAACTACTAACTAGCGGGAGGACCGGGGAGCTGTTTTTT. Translation gives CASRELLTSGRTGELFF.

The V gene is TRBV28, the J gene TRBJ1-1; 12 nucleotides line up with TRBD1. The CDR3 has 18 amino acids. The V gene's germline CDR1 is MDHEN and CDR2 SYDVKM. Losses at the gene ends were 1 base for V and 2 bases for J; bases not matched to a gene: 8. The CDR3 DNA is TGTGCCAGCAGTTTATCGCCCGGGACAGGGGGCTATAACACTGAAGCTTTCTTT. Protein sequence: CASSLSPGTGGYNTEAFF.

The V call is TRBV10-2, the J call TRBJ1-1; TRBD1 might be the D (6 bases). This CDR3 is built from 16 residues. Germline V CDR1 and CDR2: WSHSY, SAAADI. The V end lost 10 bases, the J end lost 2 bases, and 23 bases lay between the germline ends. In DNA, the CDR3 is TGCGCCACCACCGGACAGCTACTCCCTACAAACACTGAAGCTTTCTTT. It codes for CATTGQLLPTNTEAFF.

The chain combines TRBV19 with TRBJ1-2; D gene uncertain. Trimming left V 4 bases short and J 5 bases short, with 14 bases between. This CDR3 spans 14 amino acids. Germline CDR1 LNHDA, CDR2 SQIVND (reference sequence). CDR3 loop: CASSNAGRVYGYTF. As DNA, the CDR3 is TGTGCCAGTAGTAACGCTGGTCGAGTATATGGCTACACCTTC.

This clone was detected only a few times. The chain is built from TRBV4-3 and TRBJ2-1; 11 nucleotides agree with TRBD2. Trimming took 4 bases from V and 9 from J; bases not matched to a gene: 14. The CDR3 consists of 17 residues. Germline-derived CDR1 and CDR2 are LGHNA and YSLEER. Here the CDR3 reads CASSPALGLAGGSEQFF. The CDR3 nucleotides read TGCGCCAGCAGCCCCGCCTTAGGCCTAGCGGGAGGTAGTGAGCAGTTCTTC.

This rearrangement joins TRBV7-2 to TRBJ1-2; 7 bases match TRBD1. The germline CDR1 and CDR2 sequences are SGHTA and FQGNSA. CDR3 length equals 14 residues. V trimming: 2 bases; J trimming: 6 bases; junction bases outside the gene matches: 6. This CDR3 is CASSLNRGNDGYTF. For the CDR3, the DNA is TGTGCCAGCAGCTTAAACAGGGGAAATGATGGCTACACCTTC.

Only a few counts were recorded for this clone. This chain joins TRBV7-9 and TRBJ2-3; D not resolved. Germline V lookup: CDR1 SEHNR, CDR2 FQNEAQ (reference sequence). The CDR3 has 15 amino acids. V was pared by 8 bases and J by 0 bases, with 15 bases between. The DNA for the CDR3 is TGTGCCAGCTCCGGCGTGGGCTTAAGCACAGATACGCAGTATTTT. It specifies CASSGVGLSTDTQYF.

This chain joins TRBV5-6 and TRBJ2-5; 9 bases are shared with TRBD1. CDR1 is SGHDT and CDR2 is YYEEEE in the germline V gene. The CDR3 has 15 residues. V shed 4 bases and J 5 bases; nucleotides not matched to a gene: 9. This chain's CDR3 is CASSGTGGLAETQYF. The CDR3 bases are TGTGCCAGCAGCGGAACAGGGGGCTTGGCGGAGACCCAGTACTTC.

V usage is TRBV11-3 and J usage is TRBJ2-1; D not certain. The CDR3 sequence is 14 residues long. Germline CDR1 SGHNT, CDR2 YENEEA. V lost 3 bases and J 0 bases, leaving 6 bases between the germline ends. The CDR3 DNA is TGTGCCAGCAGCTTGCGGAGCTCCTACAATGAGCAGTTCTTC. This sequence encodes CASSLRSSYNEQFF. Filled out from reference TRBV11-3 and TRBJ2-1, the complete variable domain reads EAGVVQSPRYKIIEKKQPVAFWCNPISGHNTLYWYLQNLGQGPELLIRYENEEAVDDSQLPKDRFSAERLKGVDSTLKIQPAELGDSAVYLCASSLRSSYNEQFFGPGTRLTVL.